The clone carrying this T cell receptor (beta chain) occurred many times. Its antigen is not known. This entry is derived from a study of CD8 T cells in ankylosing spondylitis. General study results and limits: About 8 highly homologous variants made up a TCR beta motif, and this motif appeared characteristic of ankylosing spondylitis blood. The clones that were linked to disease were reported to be significantly enriched in matched synovial fluid samples from ankylosing spondylitis patients.

J gave up 4 bases and V 2 bases, and 9 bases lay outside the gene matches. The CDR3 extends over 16 amino acids. The germline V gene encodes CDR1 SGHDT and CDR2 YYEEEE. TCRdb re-analysed the 5' RACE reads in MiXCR, keeping a single row per CDR3 protein. This table holds some 95,000 distinct CDR3 sequences, approximately 9% found once. This TCR came from a male donor with ankylosing spondylitis or in good health (not recorded which). The sequenced material came from blood, either unsorted or a sorted T cell fraction (not recorded which). The V and J genes are TRBV5-6 and TRBJ2-1, with TRBD2 matching 7 bases. The DNA for the CDR3 is TGTGCCAGCAGCTTCCGTGAGGCTAGCGGATACAATGAGCAGTTCTTC. Translated: CASSFREASGYNEQFF.